The entry below describes one T cell receptor (beta chain). The target antigen is unknown. This record belongs to a study of early T cells in non-severe SARS-CoV-2 infection. Study in general: Unpaired chains resulted from sequencing bulk RNA of unsorted whole blood.

With 4 bases removed from V and 1 base from J, the gap between germline ends came to 10 bases. CDR3 length equals 14 residues. The germline gives CDR1 SGHRS, CDR2 YFSETQ. Attached unique molecular identifiers marked individual cDNA molecules. A single record per CDR3 protein comes from TCRdb applying MiXCR to the 5' RACE reads. This sample has roughly 100,000 distinct CDR3 sequences, with 10% to 15% found just once. Notes on the study in general: The matching step, a VDJdb search, favored anti-spike CD8 responses and missed private and CD4 specificities.

The TCR was taken from an adult who was a healthcare worker with PCR-confirmed SARS-CoV-2 infection or an uninfected control (not recorded which). Sequencing was performed on whole blood. This chain joins TRBV5-1 and TRBJ2-3; the D is unclear. DNA of the CDR3: TGCGCCAGCAGCCTCAGGATAGGCACAGATACGCAGTATTTT. Protein product: CASSLRIGTDTQYF.